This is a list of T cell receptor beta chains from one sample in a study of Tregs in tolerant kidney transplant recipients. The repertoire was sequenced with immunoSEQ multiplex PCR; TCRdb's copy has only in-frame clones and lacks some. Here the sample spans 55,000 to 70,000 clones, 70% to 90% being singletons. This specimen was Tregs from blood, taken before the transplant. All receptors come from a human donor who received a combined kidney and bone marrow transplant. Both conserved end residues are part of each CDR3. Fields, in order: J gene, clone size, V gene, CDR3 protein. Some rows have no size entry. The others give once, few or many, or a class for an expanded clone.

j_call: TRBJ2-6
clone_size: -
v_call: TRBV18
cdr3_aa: CASVNQGALSGANVLTF

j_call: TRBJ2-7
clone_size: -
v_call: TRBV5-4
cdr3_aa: CASRYDRYSYEQYF

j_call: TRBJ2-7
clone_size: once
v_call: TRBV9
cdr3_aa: CASSPGARVEQYF

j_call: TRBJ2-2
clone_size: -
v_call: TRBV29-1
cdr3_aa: CSVATGNTGELFF

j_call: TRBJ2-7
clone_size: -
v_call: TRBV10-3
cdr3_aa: CAISEFTGTGGYEQYF

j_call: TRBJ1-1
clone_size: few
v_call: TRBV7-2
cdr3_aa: CASSLDGVAEAFF

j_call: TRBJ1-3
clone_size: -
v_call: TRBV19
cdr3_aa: CASSTDTKSGNTIYF

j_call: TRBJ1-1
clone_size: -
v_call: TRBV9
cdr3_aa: CASSVLRPDTEAFF

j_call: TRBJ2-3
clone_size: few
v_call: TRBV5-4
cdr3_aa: CASSRGAFSTDTQYF

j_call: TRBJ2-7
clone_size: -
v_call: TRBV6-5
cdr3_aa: CASSYRPGPYEQYF

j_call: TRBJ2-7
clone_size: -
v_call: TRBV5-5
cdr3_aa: CASSSFAGHEQYF

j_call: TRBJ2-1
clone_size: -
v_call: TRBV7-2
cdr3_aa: CASSFRGTRAYNEQFF

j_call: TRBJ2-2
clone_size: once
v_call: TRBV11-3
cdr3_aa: CASSSRDRNTGELFF

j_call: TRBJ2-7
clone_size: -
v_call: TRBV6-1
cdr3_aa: CASIGTGAYEQYF

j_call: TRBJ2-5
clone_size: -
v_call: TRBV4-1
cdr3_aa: CASSPDVGRETQYF

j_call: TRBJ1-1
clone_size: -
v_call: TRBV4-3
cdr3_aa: CASSQGTGGRANTEAFF

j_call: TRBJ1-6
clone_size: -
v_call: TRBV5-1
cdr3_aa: CASSLTRAGVNSPLHF

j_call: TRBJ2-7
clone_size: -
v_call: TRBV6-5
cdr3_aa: CASSPGTSVDEQYF

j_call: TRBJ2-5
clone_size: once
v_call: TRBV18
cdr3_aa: CASSLQETQYF

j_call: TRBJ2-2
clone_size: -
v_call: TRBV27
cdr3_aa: CASSLPRLAGHTGELFF

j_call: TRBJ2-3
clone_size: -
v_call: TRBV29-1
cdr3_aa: CSVEGTSGRAPDTQYF

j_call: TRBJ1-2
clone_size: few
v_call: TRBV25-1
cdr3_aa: CASGLSGGGYTF

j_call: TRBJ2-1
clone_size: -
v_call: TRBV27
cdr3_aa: CASSPPDRKAYNEQFF

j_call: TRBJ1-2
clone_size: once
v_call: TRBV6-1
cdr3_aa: CATTDRGGYGYTF

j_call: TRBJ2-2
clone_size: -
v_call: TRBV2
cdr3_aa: CASRAGDHGTGELFF

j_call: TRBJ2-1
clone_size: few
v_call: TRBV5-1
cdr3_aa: CASSRSGGNEQFF

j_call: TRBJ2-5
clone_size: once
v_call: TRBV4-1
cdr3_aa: CASSQDRGPQETQYF

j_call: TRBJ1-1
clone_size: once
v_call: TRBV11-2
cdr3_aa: CASSIDRGRRAFF

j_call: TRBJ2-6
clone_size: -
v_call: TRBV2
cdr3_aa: CASSDSSGANVLTF

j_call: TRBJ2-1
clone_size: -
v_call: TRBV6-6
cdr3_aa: CASSYREMNEQFF

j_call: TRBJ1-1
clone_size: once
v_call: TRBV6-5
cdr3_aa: CASSYPGMRAFF

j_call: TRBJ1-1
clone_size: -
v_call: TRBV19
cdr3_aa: CASSTWDRGYTEAFF

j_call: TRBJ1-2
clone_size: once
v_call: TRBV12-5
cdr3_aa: CASGLASGTGLYGYTF

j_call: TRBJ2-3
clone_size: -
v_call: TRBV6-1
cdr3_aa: CASTKDPQARDTQYF

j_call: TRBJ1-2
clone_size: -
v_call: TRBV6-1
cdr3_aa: CASSEHAGAHFFTLSGYTF

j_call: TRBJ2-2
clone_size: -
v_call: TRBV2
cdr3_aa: CASSEERGGRNTGELFF

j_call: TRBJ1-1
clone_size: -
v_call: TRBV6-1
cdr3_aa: CASSGGTAHW

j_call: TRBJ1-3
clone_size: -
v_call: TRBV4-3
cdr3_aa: CASSQQGRSGNTIYF

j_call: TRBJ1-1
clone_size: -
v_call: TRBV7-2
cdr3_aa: CASSLDVTEAFF

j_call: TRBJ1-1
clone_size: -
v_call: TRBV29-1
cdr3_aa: CSVEVQGGATEAFF

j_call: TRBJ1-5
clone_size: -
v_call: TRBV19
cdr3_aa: CASSMKGSSSNQPQHF

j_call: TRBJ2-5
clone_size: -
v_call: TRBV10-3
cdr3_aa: CAISEGGTRETQYF

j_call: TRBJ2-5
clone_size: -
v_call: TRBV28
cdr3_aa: CASRPWTGQETQYF

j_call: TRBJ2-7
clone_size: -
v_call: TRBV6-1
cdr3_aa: CASSEGLAVEQYF

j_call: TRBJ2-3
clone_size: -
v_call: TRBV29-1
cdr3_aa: CSVAGRHIDTQYF

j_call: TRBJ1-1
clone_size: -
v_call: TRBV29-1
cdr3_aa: CSVEGAYTEAFF

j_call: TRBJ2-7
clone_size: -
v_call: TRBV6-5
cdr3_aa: CASRPPSARAYEQYF

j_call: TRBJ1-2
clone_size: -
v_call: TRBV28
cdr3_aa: CASLKQSPYGYTF

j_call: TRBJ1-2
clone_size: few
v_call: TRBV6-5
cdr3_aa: CASSEGPYGYTF

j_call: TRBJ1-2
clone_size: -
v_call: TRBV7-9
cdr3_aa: CASSLYRGPNYGYTF